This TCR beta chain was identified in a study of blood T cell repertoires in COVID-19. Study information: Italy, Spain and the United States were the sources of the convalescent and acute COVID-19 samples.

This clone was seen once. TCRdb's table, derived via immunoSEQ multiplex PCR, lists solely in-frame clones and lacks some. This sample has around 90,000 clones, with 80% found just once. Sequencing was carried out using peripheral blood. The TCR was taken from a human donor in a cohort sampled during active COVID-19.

The CDR3, as DNA: TGTGCCAGCAGTTTCCGGGCAGGGTTGACCGGGGAGCTGTTTTTT. Amino acid sequence: CASSFRAGLTGELFF. The chain has TRBV6-5 and TRBJ2-2; perhaps TRBD1 as D (5 bases). Germline lookup yields CDR1 MNHEY and CDR2 SVGAGI. This CDR3 comprises 15 residues. V was cut by 4 bases and J by 5 bases, with 14 bases left in between.